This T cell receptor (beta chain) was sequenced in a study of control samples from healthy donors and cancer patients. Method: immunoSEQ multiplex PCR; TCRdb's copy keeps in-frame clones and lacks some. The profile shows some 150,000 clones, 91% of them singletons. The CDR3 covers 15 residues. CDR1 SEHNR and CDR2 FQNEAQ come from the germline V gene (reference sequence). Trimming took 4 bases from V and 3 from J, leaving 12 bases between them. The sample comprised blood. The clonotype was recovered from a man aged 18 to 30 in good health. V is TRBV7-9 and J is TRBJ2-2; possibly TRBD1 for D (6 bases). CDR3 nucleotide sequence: TGTGCCAGCAGCTCAGCGACAGGCCACACCGGGGAGCTGTTTTTT. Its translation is CASSSATGHTGELFF.